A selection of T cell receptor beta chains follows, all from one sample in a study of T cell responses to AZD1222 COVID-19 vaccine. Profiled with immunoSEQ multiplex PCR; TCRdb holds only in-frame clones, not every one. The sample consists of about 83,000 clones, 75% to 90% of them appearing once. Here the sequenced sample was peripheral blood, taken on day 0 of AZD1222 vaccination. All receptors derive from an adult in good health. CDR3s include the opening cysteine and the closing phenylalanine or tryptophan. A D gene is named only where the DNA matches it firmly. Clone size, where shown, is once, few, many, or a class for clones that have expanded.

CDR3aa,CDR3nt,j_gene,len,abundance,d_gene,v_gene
CASSYSVMRVGETQYF,TGTGCCAGCAGTTACTCCGTAATGAGGGTAGGAGAGACCCAGTACTTC,TRBJ2-5,16,NA,NA,TRBV6-5
CASRDRPDAEAFF,TGTGCCAGCAGGGACAGGCCGGACGCTGAAGCTTTCTTT,TRBJ1-1,13,NA,TRBD1,TRBV6-5
CAIQERGGRGTDTQYF,TGTGCCATCCAAGAACGCGGCGGGAGGGGGACAGATACGCAGTATTTT,TRBJ2-3,16,NA,TRBD2,TRBV10-3
CASSHIGRTGFNYGYTF,TGCGCCAGCAGCCATATCGGTCGGACAGGCTTTAACTATGGCTACACCTTC,TRBJ1-2,17,NA,TRBD1,TRBV4-1
CASSPRVAGGPETQYF,TGTGCCAGCTCACCGCGCGTAGCGGGAGGGCCGGAGACCCAGTACTTC,TRBJ2-5,16,NA,TRBD2,TRBV18
CASVLQSNQPQHF,TGTGCCAGCGTTCTCCAGAGCAATCAGCCCCAGCATTTT,TRBJ1-5,13,NA,NA,TRBV2
CASSPRQGNGYTF,TGCGCCAGCAGTCCAAGACAGGGGAATGGCTACACCTTC,TRBJ1-2,13,NA,TRBD1,TRBV10-2
CASGARLFGDTQYF,TGTGCCAGCGGGGCACGACTATTTGGAGATACGCAGTATTTT,TRBJ2-3,14,few,NA,TRBV27
CATSDFGPSAKNIQYF,TGTGCCACCAGTGATTTTGGGCCCTCAGCCAAAAACATTCAGTACTTC,TRBJ2-4,16,once,NA,TRBV24-1
CASSIEQEGYTF,TGTGCCAGTAGTATAGAACAGGAAGGCTACACCTTC,TRBJ1-2,12,NA,NA,TRBV19
CASSPDLAGVRNEQFF,TGTGCCAGCTCACCTGATCTAGCGGGAGTCCGCAATGAGCAGTTCTTC,TRBJ2-1,16,NA,TRBD2,TRBV18
CASSQDREGLFNEQFF,TGTGCCAGCAGCCAAGATAGGGAGGGGCTGTTCAATGAGCAGTTCTTC,TRBJ2-1,16,once,TRBD2,TRBV3-1/TRBV3-2
CASSIWTPGNTGELFF,TGTGCCAGTAGTATATGGACCCCCGGGAACACCGGGGAGCTGTTTTTT,TRBJ2-2,16,NA,NA,TRBV19
CASSIFGQPQHF,TGTGCCAGTAGTATATTTGGTCAGCCCCAGCATTTT,TRBJ1-5,12,NA,NA,TRBV19
CASSQERSGGDTEAFF,TGTGCCAGCAGCCAAGAGAGGTCAGGGGGGGACACTGAAGCTTTCTTT,TRBJ1-1,16,NA,TRBD1,TRBV3-1/TRBV3-2
CASSPGQGLAEAFF,TGTGCCAGTAGTCCGGGACAGGGGTTGGCTGAAGCTTTCTTT,TRBJ1-1,14,NA,TRBD1,TRBV19
CASSTTSGGAGELFF,TGCGCCAGCAGCACGACTAGCGGGGGGGCCGGGGAGCTGTTTTTT,TRBJ2-2,15,NA,TRBD2,TRBV5-1
CATSRTSARNTQYF,TGTGCCACCAGTCGGACTAGCGCAAGAAATACGCAGTATTTT,TRBJ2-3,14,NA,TRBD2,TRBV24-1
CASSLGGVSSYNSPLHF,TGTGCCAGCAGCTTGGGAGGGGTGAGCTCCTATAATTCACCCCTCCACTTT,TRBJ1-6,17,NA,NA,TRBV5-4
CASSVEGTGVGNEQFF,TGTGCCAGCAGCGTAGAGGGGACAGGGGTCGGGAATGAGCAGTTCTTC,TRBJ2-1,16,NA,TRBD1,TRBV9
CASSYWDRGVPEAFF,TGTGCCAGCAGTTACTGGGACAGGGGTGTACCTGAAGCTTTCTTT,TRBJ1-1,15,NA,TRBD1,TRBV6-5
CASSEKAGTGYGYTF,TGTGCCAGCAGTGAAAAGGCCGGGACAGGTTATGGCTACACCTTC,TRBJ1-2,15,medium-sized,TRBD1,TRBV2
CASSFWSPDTQYF,TGTGCCAGCAGCTTTTGGAGCCCAGATACGCAGTATTTT,TRBJ2-3,13,NA,NA,TRBV5-5
CASRLGTSGNTGELFF,TGTGCCAGCAGATTGGGGACTAGCGGAAATACCGGGGAGCTGTTTTTT,TRBJ2-2,16,NA,TRBD2,TRBV27
CASSFQSGSSADTQYF,TGCGCCAGCAGCTTTCAGAGCGGGAGCTCAGCAGATACGCAGTATTTT,TRBJ2-3,16,NA,TRBD2,TRBV5-1
CAWGTGSSTDTQYF,TGTGCCTGGGGAACAGGGTCTAGCACAGATACGCAGTATTTT,TRBJ2-3,14,NA,NA,TRBV30
CASIPWGGLYGYTF,TGTGCCAGCATTCCCTGGGGGGGCCTCTATGGCTACACCTTC,TRBJ1-2,14,NA,NA,TRBV5-6
CASAEWGSGNTIYF,TGTGCCAGCGCCGAGTGGGGGTCTGGAAACACCATATATTTT,TRBJ1-3,14,NA,NA,TRBV9
CASRPGTGPYNEQFF,TGCGCCAGCAGGCCCGGGACAGGGCCATACAATGAGCAGTTCTTC,TRBJ2-1,15,NA,TRBD1,TRBV5-1
CASSPTTFEQYF,TGTGCCAGCAGTCCGACTACATTCGAGCAGTACTTC,TRBJ2-7,12,NA,NA,TRBV27
CASSSRTGSNEQFF,TGTGCCAGCAGCTCCCGGACAGGGAGCAACGAGCAGTTCTTC,TRBJ2-1,14,NA,TRBD1,TRBV11-3
CSVESGANYGYTF,TGCAGCGTTGAATCAGGGGCGAACTATGGCTACACCTTC,TRBJ1-2,13,NA,NA,TRBV29-1
CASSLNRVLNEKLFF,TGTGCCAGCAGTCTAAACAGGGTTCTTAATGAAAAACTGTTTTTT,TRBJ1-4,15,NA,NA,TRBV6-5
CASSLASEKLFF,TGTGCCAGCAGTTTGGCGAGTGAAAAACTGTTTTTT,TRBJ1-4,12,NA,NA,TRBV28
CASSFFDSNYGYTF,TGTGCCAGCAGTTTCTTCGACAGCAATTATGGCTACACCTTC,TRBJ1-2,14,NA,NA,TRBV6-5
CASSLEGRSSYNEQFF,TGTGCCAGCAGCCTCGAAGGCCGAAGCTCCTACAATGAGCAGTTCTTC,TRBJ2-1,16,NA,NA,TRBV4-2
CASTGGEDNYGYTF,TGCGCCAGCACTGGGGGGGAGGATAACTATGGCTACACCTTC,TRBJ1-2,14,NA,NA,TRBV23-1
CASSRQGLYGYTF,TGTGCCAGCAGCCGTCAGGGCCTCTATGGCTACACCTTC,TRBJ1-2,13,few,NA,TRBV5-7
CAIPGLANNEQYF,TGTGCCATCCCGGGACTAGCGAACAACGAGCAGTACTTC,TRBJ2-7,13,NA,TRBD2,TRBV19
CASSPNRGPWEETQYF,TGTGCCAGCAGCCCCAACAGGGGGCCATGGGAAGAGACCCAGTACTTC,TRBJ2-5,16,NA,TRBD1,TRBV2
CARRQGRSSGNTIYF,TGTGCCAGGAGACAGGGGCGAAGCTCTGGAAACACCATATATTTT,TRBJ1-3,15,NA,TRBD1,TRBV27
CASSIDDIRTNYGYTF,TGTGCCAGTAGTATAGATGATATAAGAACAAACTATGGCTACACCTTC,TRBJ1-2,16,NA,NA,TRBV19
CASRVNYGYTF,TGTGCCAGCAGGGTCAACTATGGCTACACCTTC,TRBJ1-2,11,NA,NA,TRBV28
CASSSGQSNEKLFF,TGTGCCAGCAGCTCGGGACAGTCTAATGAAAAACTGTTTTTT,TRBJ1-4,14,NA,TRBD1,TRBV5-4
CASKAGGLYEQYF,TGTGCCAGCAAGGCAGGGGGTCTCTACGAGCAGTACTTC,TRBJ2-7,13,NA,TRBD1,TRBV6-5